Following are 20 T cell receptor beta chains from one sample sequenced in a study of cytomegalovirus exposure and HLA in healthy donors (dated by TCRdb to 2017 to 2019). The library was obtained by the immunoSEQ multiplex PCR assay. For the multiplex PCR, a mixture combining 60 forward primers for TCR Vbeta segments and 13 reverse primers for TCR Jbeta segments was used. TCRdb re-hosts the immuneACCESS table, in-frame sequences only. Its copies lack some clones; in the studies checked, an unresolved V gene accounts for under half of them, and the cause for the rest is not known. This sample is represented by 80,000 or so clones; nearly 80% of them were singletons. Less than 4.5% of the sample is in the top ten clones. The sample comprised PBMCs. These receptor sequences come from a man between 40 and 49 years old in good health and CMV-seronegative.

CDR3: CASKVATSTDTQYF. CDR3 in DNA: TGTGCCAGCAAGGTAGCGACTAGCACAGATACGCAGTATTTT. The chain carries TRBV6-5 and TRBJ2-3, with a tentative D call TRBD2 (5 bases). The V and J ends lost 7 bases and 0 bases respectively, with 11 bases between them. Germline assignment: CDR1 MNHEY and CDR2 SVGAGI. The CDR3 has 14 residues.

V is TRBV7-6 and J is TRBJ2-7; possibly TRBD2 for D (5 bases). This CDR3 has 15 amino acids. Trimming stripped 1 base from V and 3 bases from J, with 13 bases between. The germline V gene encodes CDR1 SGHVS and CDR2 FNYEAQ. The CDR3 DNA is TGTGCCAGCAGCTTAGAAGGTAGAGCGGACTACGAGCAGTACTTC. This gives the protein CASSLEGRADYEQYF.

J is TRBJ2-5 and V is TRBV30; tentative D call: TRBD2 (6 bases). The CDR3 runs 13 residues. V lost 8 bases and J 5 bases, leaving 18 bases between the germline ends. The germline V gene has CDR1 GTSNPN and CDR2 SVGIG (reference sequence). CDR3 in DNA: TGTGCCGGAAACCGCGGGGATAGGGAGACCCAGTACTTC. Translated, it gives CAGNRGDRETQYF.

This chain links TRBV7-2 with TRBJ2-1; D may be TRBD1 (6 bases). This CDR3 spans 16 amino acids. V was trimmed by 5 bases and J by 2 bases, leaving 16 bases between them. Germline V CDR1 and CDR2: SGHTA, FQGNSA. The CDR3 DNA sequence: TGTGCCAGCAGCCCCGGGGAACAGGGTACCTACAATGAGCAGTTCTTC. Protein sequence: CASSPGEQGTYNEQFF.

The rearrangement links TRBV5-1 to TRBJ2-5; no clear D gene. Trimming took off 6 bases at V and 5 bases at J, with 14 bases between the two ends. The CDR3 covers 13 residues. The V gene's germline CDR1 is SGHRS and CDR2 YFSETQ. CDR3 in DNA: TGCGCCAGCACCCCGGCTGGGCTGGAGACCCAGTACTTC. Its translation: CASTPAGLETQYF.

The J gene is TRBJ1-2, the V gene TRBV6-1; TRBD1 agrees at 8 bases. Germline assignment: CDR1 MNHNS and CDR2 SASEGT. The CDR3 covers 13 residues. J was trimmed by 0 bases and V by 6 bases; bases with no gene match: 0. The CDR3 here is CASRGQANYGYTF. CDR3 coding DNA: TGTGCCAGCAGGGGACAGGCTAACTATGGCTACACCTTC.

The chain is built from TRBV7-8 and TRBJ2-3; 7 positions match TRBD2. CDR3 length: 15 amino acids. Germline values: CDR1 SGHVS, CDR2 FQNEAQ. V was clipped by 5 bases and J by 5 bases; unmatched bases: 10. The CDR3 sequence: CASSPLSGIRDTQYF. The CDR3 region has the DNA TGTGCCAGCAGCCCACTGAGCGGGATAAGAGATACGCAGTATTTT.

CDR3 coding DNA: TGTGCCAGCAGCTTAGCGGGGGCGGCACTAACCCGTGGGGATGAGCAGTTCTTC. This gives the protein CASSLAGAALTRGDEQFF. V usage is TRBV7-9 and J usage is TRBJ2-1; maybe TRBD1 (6 bases). The germline V gene has CDR1 SEHNR and CDR2 FQNEAQ (reference sequence). V lost 0 bases, J lost 8 bases, and 23 bases lay in between. The CDR3 consists of 18 residues.

CDR3 in DNA: TGTGCCAGCAGCTTGATCTGGCGGGTTAGCACCGGGGAGCTGTTTTTT. Translated: CASSLIWRVSTGELFF. The chain is built from TRBV5-6 and TRBJ2-2, with a tentative D call TRBD2 (5 bases). V was trimmed by 1 base and J by 4 bases, leaving 14 bases between them. This CDR3 contains 16 residues. The germline gives CDR1 SGHDT, CDR2 YYEEEE.

V gene TRBV29-1 combines with J gene TRBJ2-7; D remains unclear. CDR3 length: 12 residues. Germline assignment: CDR1 SQVTM and CDR2 ANQGSEA. Trimming left V 4 bases short and J 0 bases short, with 7 bases between. This CDR3 reads CSVGQVSYEQYF. The DNA of the CDR3 is TGCAGCGTTGGACAAGTCTCCTACGAGCAGTACTTC.

CDR3 DNA: TGCAGCGTTGTAGAGAGGAGCTCCTACGAGCAGTACTTC. Encoded protein: CSVVERSSYEQYF. The chain employs TRBV29-1 and TRBJ2-7; no reliable D call. The V and J ends lost 4 bases and 0 bases respectively, with 10 bases between them. The CDR3 is 13 amino acids. Germline V gives CDR1 SQVTM, CDR2 ANQGSEA.

The table lists this clone with a count of one. This sequence joins TRBV14 and TRBJ2-3, with D hard to call. Germline values: CDR1 SGHDN, CDR2 FVKESK. This CDR3 spans 13 amino acids. Trimming cost V 3 bases and J 0 bases, with 4 bases left between them. The CDR3 nucleotides are TGTGCCAGCAGCCACCTTAGCACAGATACGCAGTATTTT. It translates to CASSHLSTDTQYF.

This clone was counted a single time. This chain links TRBV5-1 with TRBJ2-5, with 11 bases identical to TRBD2. Germline V gene data show CDR1 as SGHRS and CDR2 as YFSETQ. CDR3 length: 15 residues. The junction had 7 bases not matched to a gene; V was cut back by 4 bases and J by 5 bases. The CDR3 loop reads CASSQQLAGEETQYF. The CDR3 DNA follows: TGCGCCAGCAGCCAACAACTAGCGGGAGAGGAGACCCAGTACTTC. Combining the CDR3 with reference TRBV5-1 and TRBJ2-5 gives the whole variable domain KAGVTQTPRYLIKTRGQQVTLSCSPISGHRSVSWYQQTPGQGLQFLFEYFSETQRNKGNFPGRFSGRQFSNSRSEMNVSTLELGDSALYLCASSQQLAGEETQYFGPGTRLLVL.

The chain uses TRBV27 and TRBJ2-7; 8 nucleotides match TRBD1. CDR1 is MNHEY, CDR2 SMNVEV, per germline (reference sequence). There are 15 residues in the CDR3. J was trimmed by 4 bases and V by 6 bases; bases with no gene match: 11. The CDR3 DNA sequence: TGTGCCAGCAGACTAAAGGGGAGACAGGGGTACGAGCAGTACTTC. The encoded protein is CASRLKGRQGYEQYF.

The V and J genes are TRBV13 and TRBJ2-1, with TRBD2 matching over 7 bases. V shed 6 bases, J shed 5 bases, and the junction held 7 bases outside the gene matches. This CDR3 comprises 14 residues. Germline lookup yields CDR1 PRHDT and CDR2 FYEKMQ (reference sequence). The DNA for the CDR3 is TGTGCCAGCAGATTCAGACTAGCAGACAATGAGCAGTTCTTC. Its translation is CASRFRLADNEQFF. The full variable domain, in which reference TRBV13 and TRBJ2-1 provide the parts outside the CDR3, is AAGVIQSPRHLIKEKRETATLKCYPIPRHDTVYWYQQGPGQDPQFLISFYEKMQSDKGSIPDRFSAQQFSDYHSELNMSSLELGDSALYFCASRFRLADNEQFFGPGTRLTVL.

The chain employs TRBV7-9 and TRBJ2-7; tentative D call: TRBD2 (7 bases). V was cut by 4 bases and J by 2 bases, with 24 bases left in between. The CDR3 extends over 18 amino acids. CDR1 is SEHNR, CDR2 FQNEAQ, per germline (reference sequence). The CDR3 region is CASSSSLGGASRAYEQYF. In DNA form, the CDR3 reads TGTGCCAGCAGCTCCTCTCTGGGGGGGGCTAGCCGTGCCTACGAGCAGTACTTC.

CDR3: CASSLDGSSYNEQFF. In DNA form, the CDR3 reads TGTGCCAGCAGCTTGGATGGGAGCTCCTACAATGAGCAGTTCTTC. The V call is TRBV5-8, the J call TRBJ2-1; D may be TRBD2 (5 bases). CDR1 is SGHTS, CDR2 YDEGEE, per germline. Between the trimmed V and J ends, which lost 0 bases and 0 bases, there was a span of 7 bases. CDR3 length: 15 amino acids.

V gene TRBV6-5 combines with J gene TRBJ1-3; TRBD1 aligns across 7 bases. J lost 1 base, V lost 6 bases, and 3 bases had no gene match. Germline CDR1 is MNHEY and CDR2 is SVGAGI. The length of the CDR3 is 14 residues. DNA for the CDR3: TGTGCCAGCAGCTCAGGGGGTTCTGGAAACACCATATATTTT. Its protein product is CASSSGGSGNTIYF.

This clone showed up just a few times. This chain joins TRBV7-8 and TRBJ2-7; no definite D call. The CDR3 has 14 residues. Trimming removed 3 bases from V and 3 bases from J, with 12 bases in between. The germline gives CDR1 SGHVS, CDR2 FQNEAQ. The CDR3 reads CASSLSSEGYEQYF. The CDR3 DNA is TGTGCCAGCAGCTTGTCGAGCGAAGGCTACGAGCAGTACTTC. Based on the CDR3 plus reference TRBV7-8 and TRBJ2-7, the full variable domain is GAGVSQSPRYKVAKRGQDVALRCDPISGHVSLFWYQQALGQGPEFLTYFQNEAQLDKSGLPSDRFFAERPEGSVSTLKIQRTQQEDSAVYLCASSLSSEGYEQYFGPGTRLTVT.

The chain links TRBV27 to TRBJ1-2, with D tentatively TRBD1 (5 bases). CDR3 length: 13 amino acids. Germline assignment: CDR1 MNHEY and CDR2 SMNVEV (reference sequence). Trimming removed 3 bases from V and 7 bases from J, with 12 bases in between. This chain's CDR3 is CASSLGGAAGYTF. CDR3 nucleotide sequence: TGTGCCAGCAGTTTGGGTGGGGCTGCTGGCTACACCTTC.